This T cell receptor (beta chain) was found in a study of response to subunit inactivated influenza vaccine. Overall study results and limits: There was a suggestion from the authors that each seasonal influenza vaccination recruits few new T cells.

V trimming: 2 bases; J trimming: 2 bases; junction bases outside the gene matches: 9. Per germline, CDR1 MNHEY and CDR2 SVGAGI. This CDR3 comprises 16 residues. TCRdb ran MiXCR on the RT-PCR reads and lists one entry per CDR3 protein. In the table there are approximately 480,000 distinct CDR3 sequences, 9.5% to 13% of which are singletons. This clonotype was seen repeatedly, ten times or more. The antigen is unknown. The source material was PBMCs from blood, sampled roughly 45 days after vaccination. This clonotype originated in a man in his fifties or sixties who received an inactivated influenza vaccine. The chain uses TRBV6-5 and TRBJ2-7, with 7 bases matching TRBD1. CDR3 amino acids: CASSYPSTGSPYEQYF. The DNA for the CDR3 is TGTGCCAGCAGTTACCCCTCGACAGGGTCTCCCTACGAGCAGTACTTC.